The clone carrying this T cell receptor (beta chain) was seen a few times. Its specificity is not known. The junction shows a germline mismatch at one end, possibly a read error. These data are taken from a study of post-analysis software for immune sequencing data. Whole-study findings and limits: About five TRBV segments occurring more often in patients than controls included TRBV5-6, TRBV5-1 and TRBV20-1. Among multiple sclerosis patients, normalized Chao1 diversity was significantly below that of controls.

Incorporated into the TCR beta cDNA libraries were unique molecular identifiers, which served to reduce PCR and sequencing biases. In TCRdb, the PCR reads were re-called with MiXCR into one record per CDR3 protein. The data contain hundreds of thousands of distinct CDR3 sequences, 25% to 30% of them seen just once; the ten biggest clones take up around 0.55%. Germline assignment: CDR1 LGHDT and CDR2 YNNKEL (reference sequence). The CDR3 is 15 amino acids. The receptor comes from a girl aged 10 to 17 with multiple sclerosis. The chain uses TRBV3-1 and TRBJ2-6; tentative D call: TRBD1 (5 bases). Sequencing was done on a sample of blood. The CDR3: CASSQVPSGADVLTF. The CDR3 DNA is TGTGCCAGCAGCCAAGTACCCTCTGGGGCCGACGTCCTGACTTTC. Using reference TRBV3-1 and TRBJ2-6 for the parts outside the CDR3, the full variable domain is DTAVSQTPKYLVTQMGNDKSIKCEQNLGHDTMYWYKQDSKKFLKIMFSYNNKELIINETVPNRFSPKSPDKAHLNLHINSLELGDSAVYFCASSQVPSGADVLTFGAGSRLTVL.